This T cell receptor beta chain was sequenced in a study of human T cells and chemical hapten exposure (dated by TCRdb to the early 2020s). For the study in its entirety: For sensitization, 2% DPC in acetone was applied to a 2 cm by 2 cm area of upper inner arm skin. Patients additionally received weekly therapeutic DPC doses to the scalp throughout the approximately 22-week study period. Patch tests used Finn chambers with 0.01% DPC on the upper back, scored after 6 days by International Contact Dermatitis Research Group standards. The patient cohort, mostly female, included alopecia areata with under or over 50% scalp involvement, alopecia totalis and alopecia universalis. Libraries were pooled for sequencing, and per-sample TCR yields varied mainly because of small differences in library volumes within the pool. The study tracked peripheral blood TCR repertoire changes in vivo during primary and secondary sensitization to the hapten diphenylcyclopropenone (DPC) in alopecia patients. Blood samples were taken from patients before sensitization (week 0) and then at 2, 6 and about 24 weeks after DPC sensitization. Nearly 30 alopecia patients provided blood for TCR sequencing at one to four time points (pre-sensitization, 2, 6 and 24 weeks). The research as a whole found: DPC sensitization did not change the number of TCRs with a frequency above 1 in 1000, and there was no evidence of changes in global repertoire structure. Expanded TCRs formed significantly more large CDR3 similarity clusters than pre-sensitization or healthy control sets, consistent with antigen-driven responses. Repeated subsampling changed both the strength of the expansion versus patch-test correlation and the threshold at which the correlation became significant. A positive correlation was found between the number of PT1 expanded TCRs and patch test score, with significance reached at thresholds 8, 16 and 32 but not 4. Because all patients had alopecia, a presumed autoimmune disease, the immune response of the patients might differ from that of healthy individuals.

This clonotype was detected many times. Its antigen specificity is not known. Base quality data are lacking; no much larger clone is found one base away. Receptors were amplified or captured by RACE. Sequencing relied on a NextSeq 500. Library preparation attached unique molecular identifiers to individual cDNA molecules for quantitative, reproducible TCR counting. Both TCR alpha and TCR beta chains were sequenced from each blood RNA sample. The original pipeline was this. A median of around 100,000 TCRs per sample was observed, with a range of about 20,000 to 700,000. The Decombinator software suite was used to annotate V, J and CDR3 in the TCR reads. Every sample was subsampled to the same number of TCRs (28,000) for the PS versus PT1 abundance plots. TCRs were defined as expanded if absent before sensitization and observed at least eight times at the 2-week time point. Using fastp trimming at Q25 and MiXCR clonotype assembly, TCRdb reanalyzed the public sequencing data and kept in-frame beta chains. Duplicate CDR3 protein sequences are folded into a single record with the most common DNA and genes. What appears here as the V and J calls and clone size reflects TCRdb's work, not the paper's. This sample holds fewer than 300,000 distinct CDR3 sequences; roughly 7.4% were observed only once. The ten largest make up 1.2% of the sample.

The time point label of this sample denotes: pre-sensitization, week 0. This sample's treatment or condition label indicates: therapeutic diphenylcyclopropenone sensitization with weekly scalp DPC. At every patch-test visit, the blood draw took place before the patch test was put on. Patients were considered eligible if aged 18 to 70, diagnosed with alopecia and deemed suitable for DPC therapy, and patients were excluded if pregnant. Total RNA was extracted from unfractionated whole blood that had been collected in Tempus Blood RNA tubes. The junction carries 4 bases between V and J, which are trimmed by 5 bases and 2 bases respectively. CDR1 and CDR2, looked up from the germline V gene (reference sequence), are SSHAT and FNYEAQ. From the cysteine up to the phenylalanine, the CDR3 has a length of 13 residues. Only the CDR3 part of the read is kept: 39 bases, read in frame from the first base.

The chain links TRBV7-7 with TRBJ2-6; no D gene can be assigned with confidence. The sequence came from a man aged 18 to 30 with alopecia areata. Some clones in this sample may be carry-over from other donors' samples. The material sequenced was whole blood, taken in connection with sensitization to the hapten diphenylcyclopropenone (DPC). The CDR3 has the sequence CASSPTGANVLTF. The base sequence is TGTGCCAGCAGCCCCACTGGGGCCAACGTCCTGACTTTC.